Sequencing of this T cell receptor (beta chain) was carried out in a study of OX40 agonist ivuxolimab in advanced cancers. At the level of the study: Partial responses occurred in Three dose-escalation patients, one with hepatocellular carcinoma and two with cutaneous melanoma. General study findings and limits: Specificity for antigen went undetermined in the expanded peripheral T cells.

Assay used: immunoSEQ multiplex PCR; TCRdb lists only in-frame clones, some missing. The table includes 60,000 to 75,000 clones, less than 90% detected once. With regard to this clone: Its specificity is not known.

The CDR3 loop spans 13 amino acids. Trimming cost V 5 bases and J 0 bases, with 7 bases left between them. Germline lookup yields CDR1 LNHDA and CDR2 SQIVND (reference sequence). Here the sequenced sample was CD4+ or CD8+ T cells sorted from blood, taken in a trial of the OX40 agonist ivuxolimab. The genes are TRBV19 and TRBJ1-1; D gene uncertain. This clonotype was obtained from an adult with an advanced solid tumor such as melanoma, head and neck, liver or kidney cancer. CDR3 bases: TGTGCCAGTAGTTCTACAGTGAACACTGAAGCTTTCTTT. It translates to CASSSTVNTEAFF.